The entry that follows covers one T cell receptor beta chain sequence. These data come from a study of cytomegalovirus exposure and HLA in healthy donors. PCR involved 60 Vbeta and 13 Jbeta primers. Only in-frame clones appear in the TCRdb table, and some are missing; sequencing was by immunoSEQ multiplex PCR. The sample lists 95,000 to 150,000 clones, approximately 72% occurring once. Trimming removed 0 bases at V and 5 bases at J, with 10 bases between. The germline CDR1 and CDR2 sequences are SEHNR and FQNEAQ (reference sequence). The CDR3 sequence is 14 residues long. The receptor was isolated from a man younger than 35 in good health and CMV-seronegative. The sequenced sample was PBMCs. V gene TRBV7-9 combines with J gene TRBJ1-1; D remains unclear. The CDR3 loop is CASSLAVGKTEAFF. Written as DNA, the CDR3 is TGTGCCAGCAGCTTAGCGGTGGGCAAGACTGAAGCTTTCTTT.